The rows below give T cell receptor beta chains drawn from one sample of a study of breast tumors, draining lymph nodes, adjacent tissues. TCRdb recomputed calls from the multiplex PCR reads with MiXCR, one row per CDR3 protein. The table includes around 190,000 distinct CDR3 sequences, approximately 30% detected once. The source material was axillary lymph node tissue. The receptors stem from a female donor with breast cancer. Some clones in this sample may be carry-over from other donors' samples. CDR3s include the opening cysteine and the closing phenylalanine or tryptophan. Fields, in order: V gene, J gene, clone size, D gene, CDR3 protein. A D gene is named only where the DNA matches it firmly. Clone size, where shown, is once, few, many, or a class for clones that have expanded.

TRBV10-3	TRBJ2-5	many	TRBD2	CAISDHGLAAQETQYF
TRBV5-1	TRBJ1-4	many	TRBD1	CASSRDREYEKLFF
TRBV7-9	TRBJ1-2	many	-	CASSFEGNGYTF
TRBV2	TRBJ1-5	-	-	CASSVNGGILLRNQPHHF
TRBV20-1	TRBJ2-1	many	TRBD2	CSARDWTSGRGGSYNEQFF
TRBV19	TRBJ1-5	few	-	CASTMSSSVPQPQHF
TRBV29-1	TRBJ1-2	many	TRBD1	CSAPGTGNGYTF
TRBV20-1	TRBJ2-5	-	TRBD2	CSAELASGRGYQETQYF
TRBV5-1	TRBJ2-7	many	TRBD2	CASSLDGAAGGPHEQYF
TRBV19	TRBJ1-4	many	-	CASSLMGGLRNEKLFF
TRBV12-5	-	once	-	CASVLSGHYNTEAFF
TRBV5-6	TRBJ2-5	many	-	CASSLGGIEETQYF
TRBV7-2	TRBJ1-2	once	-	CASSREGGLGYTF
TRBV6-2/TRBV6-3	TRBJ2-2	many	-	CASSYDSNTGELFF
TRBV5-4	TRBJ1-4	many	-	CASSSPQGPEKLFF
TRBV29-1	TRBJ1-2	many	TRBD1	CSVEGDRGSSNYGYTF
TRBV27	TRBJ2-7	-	-	CASSAQSRVWNEQYF
TRBV27	TRBJ2-7	-	-	CASSLWGTSYEQYF
TRBV24-1	TRBJ1-2	many	-	CATSAVGVLVSCSRVDGYTF
TRBV7-6	TRBJ2-1	many	TRBD2	CASSRVGRAGVHNEQFF
TRBV9	TRBJ2-3	many	TRBD2	CASSATSSTDTQYF
TRBV6-1	TRBJ1-6	-	-	CAGSEIDIGDGNSPLHF
TRBV18	TRBJ2-1	many	-	CASSPTSNEQFF
TRBV12-3/TRBV12-4	TRBJ2-7	-	-	CASRNRAPNEQYF
TRBV7-6	TRBJ2-7	many	-	CASSLAEGVPYEQYF
TRBV30	TRBJ1-2	-	TRBD1	CAWSVGTDNYGYTF
TRBV11-2	TRBJ2-1	many	TRBD1	CASSLLSDRYPHNEQFF
TRBV20-1	TRBJ2-3	-	-	CSATSDAGRSTDTQYF
TRBV7-2	TRBJ1-3	many	-	CASSFAGSRLSGNTIYF
TRBV7-3	TRBJ1-3	-	TRBD1	CASSLGDRGLGNTIYF
TRBV6-6	TRBJ1-5	many	-	CASSYRDPRGVSNQPQHF
TRBV15	TRBJ1-2	many	-	CATSVEVGNYGYTF
TRBV29-1	TRBJ2-1	-	TRBD2	CSVEGSGGYNEQFF
TRBV7-9	TRBJ1-1	-	-	CASSLGGDRRVEASF
TRBV30	TRBJ1-6	many	TRBD1	CAWSLTGMSSPLHF
TRBV6-5	TRBJ2-7	-	-	CASSHSGSRLYEQYF
TRBV5-8	TRBJ2-1	many	TRBD2	CASSELGLAGYNEQFF
TRBV2	TRBJ2-7	many	-	CASSPGLLYEQYF
TRBV24-1	TRBJ1-2	-	-	CATSDLSGTGYTF
TRBV7-9	TRBJ2-7	many	-	CASSSERAVYEQYF
TRBV7-2	TRBJ1-3	many	TRBD1	CASSSTGTSGNTIYF
TRBV20-1	TRBJ1-5	many	-	CSAAAAGRQPQHF
TRBV24-1	TRBJ2-3	once	-	CATSDPFTDTQYF
TRBV5-1	TRBJ1-2	many	TRBD1	CASSIAGTGNYGYTF
TRBV7-3	TRBJ2-5	-	TRBD2	CASSQDSLGLAGAIPRETQYF
TRBV4-1	TRBJ2-3	-	-	CASSGEGGTDTQYF
TRBV7-9	TRBJ2-5	-	TRBD2	CASRPKREGPETQYF
TRBV11-3	TRBJ2-2	many	TRBD1	CASSLTGGASGELFF
TRBV10-3	TRBJ1-1	few	-	CAISETPTANTEAFF
TRBV9	TRBJ2-7	many	-	CASSLMEGSEQYF
TRBV5-1	TRBJ1-4	-	-	CASSLAPTSKETNENLFF
TRBV7-8	TRBJ2-1	-	-	CASSPTSWDEQFF
TRBV20-1	TRBJ1-2	many	TRBD1	CSAPGDRGNYGYTF
TRBV19	TRBJ2-3	many	TRBD2	CASSTRRAGVGDTQYF
TRBV3-1	TRBJ1-6	many	-	CASRLQGRGSPLHF
TRBV11-2	TRBJ2-1	-	-	CASSLTRAYNEQFF
TRBV27	TRBJ2-6	many	-	CVSGFSGANVLTF